The clone carrying this TCR beta chain was counted between two and nine times. No antigen is known for it. The sample originates from a study of human T cells and chemical hapten exposure. TCRdb fed the RACE reads into MiXCR, producing one record per CDR3 protein. The sample records 75,000 to 95,000 distinct CDR3 sequences, roughly 10% being singletons. Points from the study as a whole: DPC sensitization did not alter TCRs above 1 in 1000 frequency.

This CDR3 is built from 14 residues. Per germline, CDR1 LNHDA and CDR2 SQIVND (reference sequence). Trimming removed 4 bases from V and 5 bases from J, with 14 bases in between. Time point defined: patch test 1, 2 weeks after DPC sensitization. Specified treatment: therapeutic diphenylcyclopropenone sensitization with weekly scalp DPC. The gene calls are TRBV19 and TRBJ2-5; D is ambiguous. The TCR was taken from a woman aged 60 to 75 with alopecia areata. Some clones in this sample may be carry-over from other donors' samples. Here the sequenced sample was whole blood, taken in connection with sensitization to the hapten diphenylcyclopropenone (DPC). The CDR3 nucleotides read TGTGCCAGTAGTACTGTGGCACCCGGGGAGACCCAGTACTTC. Translation gives CASSTVAPGETQYF.